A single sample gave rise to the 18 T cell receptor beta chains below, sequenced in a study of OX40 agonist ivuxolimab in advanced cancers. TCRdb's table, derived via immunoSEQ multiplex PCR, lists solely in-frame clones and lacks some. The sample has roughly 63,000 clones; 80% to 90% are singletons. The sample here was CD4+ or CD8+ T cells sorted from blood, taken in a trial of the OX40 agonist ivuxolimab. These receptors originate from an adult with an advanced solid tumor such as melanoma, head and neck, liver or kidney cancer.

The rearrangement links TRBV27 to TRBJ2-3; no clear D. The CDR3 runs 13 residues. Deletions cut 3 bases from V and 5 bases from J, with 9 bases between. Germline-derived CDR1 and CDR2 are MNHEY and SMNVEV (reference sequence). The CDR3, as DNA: TGTGCCAGCAGTTTCTCCCCTCGAGATACGCAGTATTTT. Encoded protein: CASSFSPRDTQYF.

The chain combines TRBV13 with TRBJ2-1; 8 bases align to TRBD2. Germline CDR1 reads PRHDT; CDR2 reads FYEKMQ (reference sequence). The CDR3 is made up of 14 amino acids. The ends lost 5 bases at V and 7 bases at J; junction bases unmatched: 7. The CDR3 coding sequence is TGTGCCAGCAGCCCCCGGGGGGGGAGGAATGAGCAGTTCTTC. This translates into CASSPRGGRNEQFF.

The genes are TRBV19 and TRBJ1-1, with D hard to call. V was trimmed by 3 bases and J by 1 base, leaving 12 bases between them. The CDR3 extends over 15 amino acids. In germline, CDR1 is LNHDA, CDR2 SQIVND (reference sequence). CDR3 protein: CASSMGSWANTEAFF. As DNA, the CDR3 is TGTGCCAGTAGTATGGGGTCGTGGGCGAACACTGAAGCTTTCTTT.

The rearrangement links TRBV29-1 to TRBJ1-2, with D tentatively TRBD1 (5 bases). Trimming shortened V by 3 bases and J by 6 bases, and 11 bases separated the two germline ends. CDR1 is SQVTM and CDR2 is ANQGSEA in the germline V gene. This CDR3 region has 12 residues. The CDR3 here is CSVDAGINGYTF. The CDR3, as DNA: TGCAGCGTTGACGCAGGGATTAATGGCTACACCTTC.

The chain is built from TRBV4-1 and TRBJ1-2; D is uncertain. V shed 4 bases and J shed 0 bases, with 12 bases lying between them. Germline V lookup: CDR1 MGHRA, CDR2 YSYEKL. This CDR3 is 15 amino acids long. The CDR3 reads CASSPGTSSNYGYTF. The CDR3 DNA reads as TGCGCCAGCAGCCCTGGCACATCTTCTAACTATGGCTACACCTTC.

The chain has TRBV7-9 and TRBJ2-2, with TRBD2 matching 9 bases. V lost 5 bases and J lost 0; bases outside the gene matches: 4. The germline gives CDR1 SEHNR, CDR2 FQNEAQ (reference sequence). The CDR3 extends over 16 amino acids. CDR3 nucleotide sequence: TGTGCCAGCAGCACGAGACTAGCGGCGAACACCGGGGAGCTGTTTTTT. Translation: CASSTRLAANTGELFF. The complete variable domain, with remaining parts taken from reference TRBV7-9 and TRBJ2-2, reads DTGVSQNPRHKITKRGQNVTFRCDPISEHNRLYWYRQTLGQGPEFLTYFQNEAQLEKSRLLSDRFSAERPKGSFSTLEIQRTEQGDSAMYLCASSTRLAANTGELFFGEGSRLTVL.

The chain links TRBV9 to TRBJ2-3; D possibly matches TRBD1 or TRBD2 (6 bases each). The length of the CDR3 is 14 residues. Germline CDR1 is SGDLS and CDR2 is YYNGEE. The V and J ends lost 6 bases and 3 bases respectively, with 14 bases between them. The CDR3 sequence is CASNGGLRTDTQYF. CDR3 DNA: TGTGCCAGCAATGGGGGGCTTAGGACAGATACGCAGTATTTT.

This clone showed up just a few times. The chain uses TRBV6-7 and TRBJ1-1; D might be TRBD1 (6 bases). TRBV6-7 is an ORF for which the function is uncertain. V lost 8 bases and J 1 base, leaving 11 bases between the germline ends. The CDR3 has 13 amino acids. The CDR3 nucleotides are TGTGCCAGCCACAGGGTGAAGAACACTGAAGCTTTCTTT. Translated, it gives CASHRVKNTEAFF.

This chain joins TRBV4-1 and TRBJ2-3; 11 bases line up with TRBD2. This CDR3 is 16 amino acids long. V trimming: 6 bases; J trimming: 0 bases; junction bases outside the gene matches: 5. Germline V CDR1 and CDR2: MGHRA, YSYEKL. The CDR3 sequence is CASSHSGRESTDTQYF. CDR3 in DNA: TGCGCCAGCAGTCATAGCGGGAGGGAGAGCACAGATACGCAGTATTTT.

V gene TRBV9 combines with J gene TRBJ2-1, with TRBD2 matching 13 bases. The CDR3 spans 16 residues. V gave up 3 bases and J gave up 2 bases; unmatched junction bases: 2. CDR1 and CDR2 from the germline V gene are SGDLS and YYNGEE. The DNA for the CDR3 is TGTGCCAGCAGCGAGGGACTAGCGGGAACCTACAATGAGCAGTTCTTC. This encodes CASSEGLAGTYNEQFF.

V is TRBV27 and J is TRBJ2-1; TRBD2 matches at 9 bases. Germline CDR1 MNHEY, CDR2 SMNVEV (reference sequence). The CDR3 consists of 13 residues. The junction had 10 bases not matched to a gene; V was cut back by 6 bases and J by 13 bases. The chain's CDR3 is CASSSWTSEQQFF. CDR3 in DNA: TGTGCCAGCAGCTCCTGGACTAGCGAGCAACAGTTCTTC.

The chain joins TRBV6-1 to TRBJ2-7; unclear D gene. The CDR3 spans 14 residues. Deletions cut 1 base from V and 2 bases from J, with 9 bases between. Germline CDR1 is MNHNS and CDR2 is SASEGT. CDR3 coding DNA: TGTGCCAGCAGTGAAGAAGGTGGTCCCTACGAGCAGTACGTC. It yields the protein CASSEEGGPYEQYV.

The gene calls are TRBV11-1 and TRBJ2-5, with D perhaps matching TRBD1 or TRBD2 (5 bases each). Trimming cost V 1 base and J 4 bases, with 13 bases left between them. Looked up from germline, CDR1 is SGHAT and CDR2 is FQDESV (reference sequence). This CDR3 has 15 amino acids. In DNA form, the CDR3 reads TGTGCCAGCAGCTTAGATGGGGGTCAAGGAGAGACCCAGTACTTC. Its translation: CASSLDGGQGETQYF.

The CDR3 sequence is CASSSWTSGILEGETQYF. Written as DNA, the CDR3 is TGTGCCAGCAGCTCCTGGACTAGCGGAATATTAGAGGGGGAGACCCAGTACTTC. The J gene is TRBJ2-5, the V gene TRBV5-6, with 10 bases matching TRBD2. V trimming: 3 bases; J trimming: 5 bases; junction bases outside the gene matches: 16. The CDR3 covers 18 residues. CDR1 and CDR2 (germline): SGHDT, YYEEEE.

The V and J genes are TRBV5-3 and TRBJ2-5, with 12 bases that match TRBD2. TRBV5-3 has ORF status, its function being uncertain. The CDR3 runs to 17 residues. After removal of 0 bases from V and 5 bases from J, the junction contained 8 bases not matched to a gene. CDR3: CARSLGLAGAPRETQYF. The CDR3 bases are TGTGCCAGAAGCTTGGGACTAGCGGGAGCCCCTAGGGAGACCCAGTACTTC.

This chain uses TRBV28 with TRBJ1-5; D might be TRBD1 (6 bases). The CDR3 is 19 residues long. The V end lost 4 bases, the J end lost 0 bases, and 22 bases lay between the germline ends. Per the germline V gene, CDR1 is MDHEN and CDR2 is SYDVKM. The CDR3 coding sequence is TGTGCCAGCAGTTCCCCGGATGGGAGGGGGGGGAATAGCAATCAGCCCCAGCATTTT. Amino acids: CASSSPDGRGGNSNQPQHF.

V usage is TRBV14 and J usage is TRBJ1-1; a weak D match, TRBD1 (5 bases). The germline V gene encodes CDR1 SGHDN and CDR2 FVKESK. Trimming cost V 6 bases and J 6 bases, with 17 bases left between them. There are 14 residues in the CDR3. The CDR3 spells CASREHRTHAEAFF. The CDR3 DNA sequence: TGTGCCAGCAGGGAGCACAGGACTCACGCTGAAGCTTTCTTT.

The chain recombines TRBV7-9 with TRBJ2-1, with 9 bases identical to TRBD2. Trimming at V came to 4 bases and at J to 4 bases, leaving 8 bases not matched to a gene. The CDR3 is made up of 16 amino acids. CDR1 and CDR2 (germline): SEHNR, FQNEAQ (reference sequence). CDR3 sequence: CASSSPLAGAYNEQFF. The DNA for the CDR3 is TGTGCCAGCAGCTCTCCACTAGCGGGCGCATACAATGAGCAGTTCTTC.